The 2 T cell receptor beta chains below come from one sample, sequenced in a study of CD8 T cells in Susac syndrome. Random hexamers were used to reverse transcribe an amount of about 0.45 to 1 ug RNA. TCRdb called the immunoSEQ multiplex PCR reads again in MiXCR, with one record for every CDR3 protein. The data show under 95,000 distinct CDR3 sequences, approximately 95% seen once. Sample: CD8+ T cells from PBMCs. These receptors came from a human donor with Susac syndrome.

The rearrangement links TRBV5-4 to TRBJ1-1, with a tentative D call TRBD1 (6 bases). Germline V gene data show CDR1 as SGHNT and CDR2 as YYREEE (reference sequence). V was pared by 8 bases and J by 5 bases, with 25 bases between. This CDR3 region has 16 residues. The CDR3 coding sequence is TGTGCCAGTAGAGACACAGGGAAGAACGAGTGGACTGAAGCTTTCTTT. Translating gives CASRDTGKNEWTEAFF. Looking up the rest from reference TRBV5-4 and TRBJ1-1 gives the full variable domain: ETGVTQSPTHLIKTRGQQVTLRCSSQSGHNTVSWYQQALGQGPQFIFQYYREEENGRGNFPPRFSGLQFPNYSSELNVNALELDDSALYLCASRDTGKNEWTEAFFGQGTRLTVV.

This clonotype showed up just once. The chain links TRBV9 to TRBJ2-1; 9 bases align to TRBD2. V lost 0 bases, J lost 8 bases, and 6 bases stayed unmatched. The germline CDR1 and CDR2 sequences are SGDLS and YYNGEE. The CDR3 contains 15 residues. The CDR3 loop reads CASSVVETSGDEQFF. The CDR3 DNA is TGTGCCAGCAGCGTAGTTGAGACTAGCGGCGATGAGCAGTTCTTC.